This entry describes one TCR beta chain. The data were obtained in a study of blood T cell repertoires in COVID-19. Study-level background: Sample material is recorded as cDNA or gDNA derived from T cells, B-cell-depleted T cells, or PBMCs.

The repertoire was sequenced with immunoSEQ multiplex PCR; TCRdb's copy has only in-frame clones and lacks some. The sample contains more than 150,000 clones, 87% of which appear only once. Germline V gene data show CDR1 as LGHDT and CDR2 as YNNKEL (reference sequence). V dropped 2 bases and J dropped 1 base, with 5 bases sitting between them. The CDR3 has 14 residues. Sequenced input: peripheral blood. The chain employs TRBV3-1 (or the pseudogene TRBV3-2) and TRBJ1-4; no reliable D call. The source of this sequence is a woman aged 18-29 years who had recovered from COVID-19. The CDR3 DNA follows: TGTGCCAGCAGCCAACGGGGAACTAATGAAAAACTGTTTTTT. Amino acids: CASSQRGTNEKLFF.